Shown below are 14 T cell receptor beta chains from a single sample sequenced in a study of T cell responses to AZD1222 COVID-19 vaccine. Method: immunoSEQ multiplex PCR; TCRdb's copy keeps in-frame clones and lacks some. The sample includes about 56,000 clones, approximately 83% of them seen just once. The source material was peripheral blood, sampled on day 0 of AZD1222 vaccination. The receptors come from an adult in good health.

The chain recombines TRBV3-1 (or the pseudogene TRBV3-2) with TRBJ1-2; 9 nucleotides agree with TRBD1. The CDR3 sequence is 16 residues long. Germline V lookup: CDR1 LGHDT, CDR2 YNNKEL (reference sequence). With 4 bases clipped from V and 1 base from J, the junction kept 7 bases outside the gene matches. The CDR3 protein is CASSPGQGGYNYGYTF. CDR3 DNA sequence: TGTGCCAGCAGCCCGGGACAGGGAGGGTATAACTATGGCTACACCTTC.

The chain uses TRBV3-1 (or the pseudogene TRBV3-2) and TRBJ1-6, with 8 positions matching TRBD1. Germline values: CDR1 LGHDT, CDR2 YNNKEL (reference sequence). V lost 4 bases, J lost 7 bases, and 6 bases stayed unmatched. This CDR3 is built from 15 residues. CDR3 DNA: TGTGCCAGCAGCCCGTCGACAGGGGTGAATTCACCCCTCCACTTT. Its translation is CASSPSTGVNSPLHF.

V is TRBV11-3 and J is TRBJ2-3; TRBD1 or TRBD2 may be the D gene (6 bases each). The germline gives CDR1 SGHNT, CDR2 YENEEA. The CDR3 consists of 15 residues. V was cut by 1 base and J by 2 bases, with 10 bases left in between. CDR3 in amino acids: CASSLGTGATDTQYF. Here the CDR3 DNA reads TGTGCCAGCAGCTTAGGAACGGGGGCCACAGATACGCAGTATTTT.

J is TRBJ2-3 and V is TRBV30, with 7 positions matching TRBD1. The CDR3 spans 15 residues. Trimming took 1 base from V and 2 from J; bases not matched to a gene: 6. In germline, CDR1 is GTSNPN, CDR2 SVGIG (reference sequence). In nucleotides, the CDR3 is TGTGCCTGGAGTGGGGCAGGGGGTTTCACAGATACGCAGTATTTT. Translation gives CAWSGAGGFTDTQYF.

This chain joins TRBV28 and TRBJ1-2; D is unclear. The CDR3 is made up of 12 amino acids. In germline, CDR1 is MDHEN, CDR2 SYDVKM. Deletions cut 4 bases from V and 5 bases from J, with 8 bases between. The CDR3 DNA reads TGTGCCAGCAGTTCGGGAGGTTATGGCTACACCTTC. It specifies CASSSGGYGYTF.

The genes are TRBV3-1 (or the pseudogene TRBV3-2) and TRBJ1-2; possibly TRBD1 for D (5 bases). In germline, CDR1 is LGHDT, CDR2 YNNKEL (reference sequence). V lost 3 bases and J lost 4, with 15 bases in between. There are 15 residues in the CDR3. DNA for the CDR3: TGTGCCAGCAGCCACTTCCGGGACTCACTCTATGGCTACACCTTC. Translation gives CASSHFRDSLYGYTF.

The chain is built from TRBV6-5 and TRBJ2-7; D is perhaps TRBD1 (5 bases). The germline V and J ends were trimmed by 2 bases and 2 bases, with 10 bases remaining between them. The CDR3 totals 14 residues. Per the germline V gene, CDR1 is MNHEY and CDR2 is SVGAGI. CDR3 nucleotides: TGTGCCAGCAGTTACATCGCAGGGACCTACGAGCAGTACTTC. It encodes CASSYIAGTYEQYF.

The chain uses TRBV28 and TRBJ1-2; the D is unclear. The CDR3 covers 15 residues. V was trimmed by 2 bases and J by 5 bases, leaving 15 bases between them. Germline V CDR1 and CDR2: MDHEN, SYDVKM. The CDR3 nucleotides are TGTGCCAGCAGTTTAGGGCCGCACAGTCTATATGGCTACACCTTC. Its translation: CASSLGPHSLYGYTF.

The chain combines TRBV7-6 with TRBJ1-4, with 8 positions matching TRBD1. CDR1 and CDR2 from the germline V gene are SGHVS and FNYEAQ. There are 17 residues in the CDR3. The trim removed 2 bases at V and 7 bases at J, leaving 12 bases unmatched. For the CDR3, the DNA is TGTGCCAGCAGCTTACTCTCCCCGGGCAGGGGGCCTGAAAAACTGTTTTTT. This sequence encodes CASSLLSPGRGPEKLFF.

V usage is TRBV25-1 and J usage is TRBJ2-2, with D unresolved. This CDR3 spans 14 amino acids. Trimming took 5 bases from V and 1 from J, leaving 8 bases between them. Germline values: CDR1 MGHDK, CDR2 SYGVNS. In DNA form, the CDR3 reads TGTGCCAGCAGTATAAAACAGAACACCGGGGAGCTGTTTTTT. This sequence encodes CASSIKQNTGELFF.

The CDR3 reads CASSFLGFELFF. The CDR3 nucleotides are TGTGCCAGCAGTTTCTTAGGCTTCGAGCTGTTTTTT. V and J are TRBV12-3 or TRBV12-4 and TRBJ2-2; D unclear. The CDR3 extends over 12 amino acids. Trimming shortened V by 3 bases and J by 11 bases, and 10 bases separated the two germline ends.

The J gene is TRBJ2-7, the V gene TRBV5-1, with 9 bases identical to TRBD1. The germline V gene encodes CDR1 SGHRS and CDR2 YFSETQ. J lost 5 bases, V lost 4 bases, and 7 bases had no gene match. This CDR3 has 14 amino acids. CDR3 sequence: CASSTDRGWDEQYF. In nucleotides, the CDR3 is TGCGCCAGCAGCACGGACAGGGGCTGGGACGAGCAGTACTTC.

This chain links TRBV7-8 with TRBJ1-5; no clear D gene. V lost 1 base and J lost 7, with 14 bases in between. Germline loops: CDR1 SGHVS, CDR2 FQNEAQ. CDR3 length: 15 residues. The CDR3 nucleotides read TGTGCCAGCAGCTTAGTGGCTTTCGGTCGGCAGCCCCAGCATTTT. Translated, it gives CASSLVAFGRQPQHF.

This clone showed up just once. The V and J genes are TRBV5-5 and TRBJ2-1, with no clear D. The CDR3 totals 12 residues. The ends were cut back, 7 bases at V and 5 bases at J, with 10 bases in the middle. CDR1 is SGHKS and CDR2 is YYEKEE in the germline V gene (reference sequence). CDR3 nucleotides: TGTGCCAGCGGGGTAGGACACAATGAGCAGTTCTTC. This encodes CASGVGHNEQFF. Drawing the rest from reference TRBV5-5 and TRBJ2-1, the complete variable domain is DAGVTQSPTHLIKTRGQQVTLRCSPISGHKSVSWYQQVLGQGPQFIFQYYEKEERGRGNFPDRFSARQFPNYSSELNVNALLLGDSALYLCASGVGHNEQFFGPGTRLTVL.